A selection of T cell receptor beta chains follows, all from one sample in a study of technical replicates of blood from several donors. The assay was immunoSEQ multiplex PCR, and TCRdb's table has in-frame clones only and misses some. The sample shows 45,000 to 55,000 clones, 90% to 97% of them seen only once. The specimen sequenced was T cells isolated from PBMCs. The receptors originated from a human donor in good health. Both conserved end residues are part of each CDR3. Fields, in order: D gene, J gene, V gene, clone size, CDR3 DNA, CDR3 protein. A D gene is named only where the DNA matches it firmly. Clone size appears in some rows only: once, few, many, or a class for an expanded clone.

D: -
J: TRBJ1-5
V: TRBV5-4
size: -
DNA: TGTGCCAGCGGCCGGGAGCCCGATCAGCCCCAGCATTTT
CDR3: CASGREPDQPQHF

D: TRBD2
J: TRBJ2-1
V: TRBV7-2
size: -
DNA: TGTGCCAGCAGCTTAGCGGGGACTAGCGGGAGAGGTCGCAATGAGCAGTTCTTC
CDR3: CASSLAGTSGRGRNEQFF

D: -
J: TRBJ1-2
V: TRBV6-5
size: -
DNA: TGTGCCAGCAGTTACCAGGCTCAGGGCGGCTATGGCTACACCTTC
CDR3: CASSYQAQGGYGYTF

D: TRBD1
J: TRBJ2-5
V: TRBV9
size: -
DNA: TGTGCCAGCAGCATGGGGACAGCGCAAGAGACCCAGTACTTC
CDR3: CASSMGTAQETQYF

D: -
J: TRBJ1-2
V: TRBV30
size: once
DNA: TGTGCCTGGAGCCAAGGACCAGGGTATGGCTACACCTTC
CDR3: CAWSQGPGYGYTF

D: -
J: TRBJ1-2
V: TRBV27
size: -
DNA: TGTGCCAGCAGTCCGGGACAATCCGATCCTGGCTACACCTTC
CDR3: CASSPGQSDPGYTF

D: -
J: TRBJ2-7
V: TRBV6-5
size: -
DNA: TGTGCCAGCAGTTACACGGGGAGTACCGAGCAGTACTTC
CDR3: CASSYTGSTEQYF

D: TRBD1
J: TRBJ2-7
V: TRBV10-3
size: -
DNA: TGTGCCATCAGTGACTCGGCTAGAGTCCGGGACAGGGTAGTGGGGGAGCAGTACTTC
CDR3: CAISDSARVRDRVVGEQYF

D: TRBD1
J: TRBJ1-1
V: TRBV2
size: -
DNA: TGTGCCAGCGTCGGGACAGGGTTGGGCACTGAAGCTTTCTTT
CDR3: CASVGTGLGTEAFF

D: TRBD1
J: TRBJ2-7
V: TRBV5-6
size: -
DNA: TGTGCCAGCAGCTTTTCGGGACAGGTCTATTTCTACGAGCAGTACTTC
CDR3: CASSFSGQVYFYEQYF

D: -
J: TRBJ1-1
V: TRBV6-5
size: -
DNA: TGTGCCAGCAGTTACTCCCTATATGGTGAAGCTTTCTTT
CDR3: CASSYSLYGEAFF

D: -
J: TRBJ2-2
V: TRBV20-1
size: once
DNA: TGCAGTGCCAGGGGAATAGGGGAGCTGTTTTTT
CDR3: CSARGIGELFF

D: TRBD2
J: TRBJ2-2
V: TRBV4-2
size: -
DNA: TGTGCCAGCAGCCCCTCGGTAGCGGGAGGGCCTGCCGGGGAGCTGTTTTTT
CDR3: CASSPSVAGGPAGELFF

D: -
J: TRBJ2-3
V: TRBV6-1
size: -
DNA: TGTGCCAGCAGTCTTCGCGGGAGCACAGATACGCAGTATTTT
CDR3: CASSLRGSTDTQYF

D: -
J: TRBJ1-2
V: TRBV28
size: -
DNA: TGTGCCAGCAGTTTTAGAGGTGGCTACACCTTC
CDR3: CASSFRGGYTF

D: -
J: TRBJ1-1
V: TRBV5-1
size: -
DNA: TGCGCCAGCAGCTTAACGGGAAGGGGAGGAACCGAAGCTTTCTTT
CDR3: CASSLTGRGGTEAFF

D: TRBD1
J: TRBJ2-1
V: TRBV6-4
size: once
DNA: TGTGCCAGCAGTGAACAGGGGTATGGTGAGCAGTTCTTC
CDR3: CASSEQGYGEQFF

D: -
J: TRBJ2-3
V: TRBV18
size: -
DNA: TGTGCCAGCTCACCTTCCTACGGGAGCACAGATACGCAGTATTTT
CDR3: CASSPSYGSTDTQYF

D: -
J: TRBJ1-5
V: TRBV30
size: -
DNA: TGTGCCTGGAGGGGGGACTTCAATCAGCCCCAGCATTTT
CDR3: CAWRGDFNQPQHF

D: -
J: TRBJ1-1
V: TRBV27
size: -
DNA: TGTGCCAGCAGCGACCCACCCTGGTCCGGTGGACGGGGAAACACTGAAGCTTTCTTT
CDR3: CASSDPPWSGGRGNTEAFF

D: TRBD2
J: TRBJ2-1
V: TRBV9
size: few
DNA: TGTGCCAGCAGCGGGGGTACTAGCGGGAACGTTGGTGAGCAGTTCTTC
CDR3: CASSGGTSGNVGEQFF

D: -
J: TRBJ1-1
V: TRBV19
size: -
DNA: TGTGCCAGTGGTCAGGGAACGAACACTGAAGCTTTCTTT
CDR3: CASGQGTNTEAFF

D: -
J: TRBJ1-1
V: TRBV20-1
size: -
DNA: TGCAGTGCTAGAGTAAATGAAGCTTTCTTT
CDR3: CSARVNEAFF

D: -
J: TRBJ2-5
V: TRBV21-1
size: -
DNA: TGTGCCAGCTTAGGACTAGCGGGAGGGGGGCAAGAGACCCAGTACTTC
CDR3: CASLGLAGGGQETQYF

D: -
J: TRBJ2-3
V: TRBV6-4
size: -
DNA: TGTGCCAGCAGTGCCTCCTACACAGATACGCAGTATTTT
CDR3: CASSASYTDTQYF

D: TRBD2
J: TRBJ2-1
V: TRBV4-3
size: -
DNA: TGCGCCAGCAGCCAAGGGGGGACTAGCTACAATGAGCAGTTCTTC
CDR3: CASSQGGTSYNEQFF

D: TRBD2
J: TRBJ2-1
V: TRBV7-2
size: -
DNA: TGTGCCAGCAGCTTAGCGTGGACTAGCGGGCCGTACAATGAGCAGTTCTTC
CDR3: CASSLAWTSGPYNEQFF

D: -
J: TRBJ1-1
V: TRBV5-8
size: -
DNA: TGTGCCAGCACTATGTCTGACAGTTTCACTGAAGCTTTCTTT
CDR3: CASTMSDSFTEAFF

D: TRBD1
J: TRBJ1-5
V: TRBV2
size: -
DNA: TGTGCCAGCAGTAAACAGGGGGCCAATCAGCCCCAGCATTTT
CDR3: CASSKQGANQPQHF

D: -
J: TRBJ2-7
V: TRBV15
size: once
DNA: TGTGCCACCAGCAGAGATGTCGGACAGAGCTACGAGCAGTACTTC
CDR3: CATSRDVGQSYEQYF

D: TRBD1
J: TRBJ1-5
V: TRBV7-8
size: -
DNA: TGTGCCAGCAGCTCGGGACAGATCAATCAGCCCCAGCATTTT
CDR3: CASSSGQINQPQHF

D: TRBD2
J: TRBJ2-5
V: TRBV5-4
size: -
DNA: TGTGCCAGCAGCTTGGGTCCGACTAGCGGTCAAGAGACCCAGTACTTC
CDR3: CASSLGPTSGQETQYF

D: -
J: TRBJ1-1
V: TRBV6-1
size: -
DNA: TGTGCCAGCAATGGACAGTTGAACACTGAAGCTTTCTTT
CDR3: CASNGQLNTEAFF

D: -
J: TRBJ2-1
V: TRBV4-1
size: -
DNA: TGCGCCAGCAGCCCCAGGGTGTCCTACAATGAGCAGTTCTTC
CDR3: CASSPRVSYNEQFF

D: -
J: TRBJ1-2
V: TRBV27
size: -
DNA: TGTGCCAGCAGTTTGACAGGTCTTAGCTATGGCTACACCTTC
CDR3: CASSLTGLSYGYTF

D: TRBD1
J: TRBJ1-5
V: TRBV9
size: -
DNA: TGTGCCAGCAGCGGTGGGACAGGGGCGAGCAATCAGCCCCAGCATTTT
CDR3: CASSGGTGASNQPQHF

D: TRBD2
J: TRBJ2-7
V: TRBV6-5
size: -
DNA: TGTGCCAGCAGTTCCCTAGCGGGAGCTCCCACTTACGAGCAGTACTTC
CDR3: CASSSLAGAPTYEQYF

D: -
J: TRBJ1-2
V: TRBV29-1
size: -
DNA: TGCAGCGCCGACGGGGAAGACGGCTACACCTTC
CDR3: CSADGEDGYTF

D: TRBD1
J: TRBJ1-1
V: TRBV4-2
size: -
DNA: TGTGCCAGCAGCCACCCCACGGGACAGGGACAGAACACTGAAGCTTTCTTT
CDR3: CASSHPTGQGQNTEAFF

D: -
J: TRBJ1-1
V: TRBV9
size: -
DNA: TGTGCCAGCAGCTCCTTGTTGAACACTGAAGCTTTCTTT
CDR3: CASSSLLNTEAFF

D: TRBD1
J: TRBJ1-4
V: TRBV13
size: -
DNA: TGTGCCAGCAGCGAGACAGGGGTGGATGAAAAACTGTTTTTT
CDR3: CASSETGVDEKLFF

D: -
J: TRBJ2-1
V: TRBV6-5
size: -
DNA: TGTGCCAGCGGTGAGGGACTTGAGCAGTTCTTC
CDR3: CASGEGLEQFF

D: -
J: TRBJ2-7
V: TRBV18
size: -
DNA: TGTGCCAGCTCACCATGGGACAAATTCTACGAGCAGTACTTC
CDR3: CASSPWDKFYEQYF